This T cell receptor (beta chain) derives from a study of CD4 T cells in relation to SARS-CoV-2 and coronaviruses. For the study at large: ViraFEST: approximately 10-day antigen culture of PBMCs, then TCR beta CDR3 sequencing. The negative reference was HIV-1 Nef peptide pool or peptide-free culture. Overall study findings and caveats: About 64% of donors had memory CD4+ clonotypes crossrecognizing SARS-CoV-2 and common cold coronavirus spike.

Using immunoSEQ multiplex PCR, the repertoire was profiled, and TCRdb retains in-frame clones only, with some absent. Of tens of thousands of clones in the sample, around 76% were seen once. The CDR3 covers 16 residues. V was shortened by 5 bases and J by 9 bases, with 23 bases between the two germline ends. Germline CDR1 SGHTA, CDR2 FQGNSA. As regards this clone: Its antigen is undetermined.

The unexposed donors gave CD4+ T cells in 2011-2018, prior to COVID-19. CD4+ T cells were isolated from the cells after around 9 days of culture. Unexposed-donor CD4+ T cells were probed with SARS-CoV-2 S/N and four cold-coronavirus spikes, cells permitting. This TCR derives from a human donor in good health. Material for sequencing was CD4+ T cells from PBMCs, cultured in vitro. The chain combines TRBV7-2 with TRBJ2-1; D is perhaps TRBD1 (5 bases). The CDR3, as DNA: TGTGCCAGCAGCCCCCCAGGAGTCCCAGGGTACGGTGAGCAGTTCTTC. Translating it yields CASSPPGVPGYGEQFF.